Below are 5 T cell receptor beta chains sequenced from a single sample in a study of blood T cell repertoires in COVID-19. Here immunoSEQ multiplex PCR was the method, and the copy in TCRdb shows in-frame clones only, minus some. The sample shows a few hundred thousand clones, 89% of them seen only once. The specimen sequenced was peripheral blood. These receptors were taken from a woman in her thirties or forties who had recovered from COVID-19.

The chain couples TRBV18 to TRBJ2-1; D might be TRBD2 (5 bases). The length of the CDR3 is 14 residues. V was cut by 4 bases and J by 5 bases, with 12 bases left in between. CDR1 is KGHSH, CDR2 LQKENI, per germline. For the CDR3, the DNA is TGTGCCAGCTCACAGGACTTTTATAACAATGAGCAGTTCTTC. Protein: CASSQDFYNNEQFF. The full variable domain, with the rest looked up from reference TRBV18 and TRBJ2-1, is NAGVMQNPRHLVRRRGQEARLRCSPMKGHSHVYWYRQLPEEGLKFMVYLQKENIIDESGMPKERFSAEFPKEGPSILRIQQVVRGDSAAYFCASSQDFYNNEQFFGPGTRLTVL.

The V gene is TRBV3-1 (or the pseudogene TRBV3-2), the J gene TRBJ2-1; 9 nucleotides match TRBD2. The CDR3 has 15 residues. J gave up 8 bases and V 1 base, and 6 bases lay outside the gene matches. Germline assignment: CDR1 LGHDT and CDR2 YNNKEL (reference sequence). CDR3 protein: CASSQGPSGIHEQFF. The DNA for the CDR3 is TGTGCCAGCAGCCAAGGGCCTAGCGGGATCCATGAGCAGTTCTTC.

Written as DNA, the CDR3 is TGCAGCGGGGGACTCGGCAGGGACAATGAGCAGTTCTTC. Its protein is CSGGLGRDNEQFF. The chain carries TRBV29-1 and TRBJ2-1; tentatively, D is TRBD2 (6 bases). V lost 7 bases and J 5 bases, leaving 15 bases between the germline ends. The CDR3 is made up of 13 amino acids. Germline V gene lookup returns CDR1 SQVTM and CDR2 ANQGSEA.

The rearrangement links TRBV5-4 to TRBJ1-1, with unresolved D. Per the germline V gene, CDR1 is SGHNT and CDR2 is YYREEE (reference sequence). This CDR3 has 14 amino acids. V was cut by 3 bases and J by 10 bases, with 19 bases left in between. The CDR3 here is CASSSMLGSLGAFF. For the CDR3, the DNA is TGTGCCAGCAGCTCTATGTTGGGCAGCTTAGGAGCTTTCTTT.

V and J are TRBV19 and TRBJ1-2; D is uncertain. This CDR3 spans 11 amino acids. The ends were cut back, 3 bases at V and 7 bases at J, with 6 bases in the middle. Per the germline V gene, CDR1 is LNHDA and CDR2 is SQIVND (reference sequence). The CDR3 loop is CASSIGVGYTF. The CDR3 coding sequence is TGTGCCAGTAGTATCGGGGTTGGCTACACCTTC.